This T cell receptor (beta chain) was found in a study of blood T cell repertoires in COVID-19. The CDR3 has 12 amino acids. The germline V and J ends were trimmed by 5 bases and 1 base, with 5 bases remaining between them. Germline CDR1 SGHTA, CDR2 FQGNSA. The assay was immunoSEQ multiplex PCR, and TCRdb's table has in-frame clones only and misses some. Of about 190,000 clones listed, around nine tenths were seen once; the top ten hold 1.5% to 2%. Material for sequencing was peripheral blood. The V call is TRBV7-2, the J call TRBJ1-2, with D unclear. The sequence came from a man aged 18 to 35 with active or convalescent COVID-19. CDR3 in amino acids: CASSPLNYGYTF. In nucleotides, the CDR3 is TGTGCCAGCAGCCCCCTTAACTATGGCTACACCTTC.